The clone carrying this T cell receptor (beta chain) has just one count. This sample stems from a study of shared clonotypes between healthy human individuals. The donors were all Caucasian adults (living in Nashville, Tennessee). The CDR3 totals 15 residues. Germline CDR1 MDHEN, CDR2 SYDVKM. Trimming cost V 4 bases and J 8 bases; bases outside gene matches: 11. The material for each subset, its genomic DNA, was split evenly across several immunoSEQ plates. Here immunoSEQ multiplex PCR was the method, and the copy in TCRdb shows in-frame clones only, minus some. The sample consists of under 850,000 clones, over 60% of them appearing once.

The receptor comes from a woman aged 30 to 39 in good health. Sequenced material: memory CD4+ T cells sorted from blood. Documented subset: CD45RA-negative fraction. The gene calls are TRBV28 and TRBJ1-2; TRBD1 aligns across 9 bases. CDR3 loop: CASSSGQGPLGGYTF. Here the CDR3 DNA reads TGTGCCAGCAGTTCCGGACAGGGGCCCCTTGGGGGCTACACCTTC.